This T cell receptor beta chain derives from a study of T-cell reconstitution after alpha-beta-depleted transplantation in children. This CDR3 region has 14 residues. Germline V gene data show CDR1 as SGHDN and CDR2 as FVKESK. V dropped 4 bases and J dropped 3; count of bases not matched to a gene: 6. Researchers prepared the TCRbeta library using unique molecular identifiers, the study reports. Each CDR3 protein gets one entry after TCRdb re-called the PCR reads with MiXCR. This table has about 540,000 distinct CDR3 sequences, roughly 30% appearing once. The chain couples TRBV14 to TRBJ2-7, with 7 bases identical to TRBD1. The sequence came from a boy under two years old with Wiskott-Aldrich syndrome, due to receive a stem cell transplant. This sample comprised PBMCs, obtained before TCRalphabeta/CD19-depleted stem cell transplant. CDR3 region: CASSRTGKFYEQYF. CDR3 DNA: TGTGCCAGCAGCCGGACAGGCAAGTTCTACGAGCAGTACTTC.